The TCR beta chain described here comes from a study of human T cells and chemical hapten exposure. Study as a whole: DPC at 2% was the sensitizing agent, placed on 2 cm by 2 cm of upper inner arm skin.

This clonotype has a count of ten or more. As the library was built, unique molecular identifiers were attached to individual cDNA molecules. MiXCR was run by TCRdb on the RACE reads, yielding one entry per CDR3 protein. Of 73,000 or so distinct CDR3 sequences listed, 7.5% to 9.5% are singletons. This sample's time point: patch test 2, 6 weeks after DPC sensitization. Sample treatment: therapeutic diphenylcyclopropenone sensitization with weekly scalp DPC. Investigators collected blood before applying each patch test. The ends were cut back, 4 bases at V and 7 bases at J, with 11 bases in the middle. Germline CDR1 and CDR2: SQVTM and ANQGSEA. This CDR3 comprises 12 residues.

The sequence was collected from a woman aged 45-59 years with alopecia areata. Some clones in this sample may be carry-over from other donors' samples. The V gene is TRBV29-1, the J gene TRBJ2-1; TRBD2 is a possible D gene (5 bases). The input for sequencing was whole blood, taken in connection with sensitization to the hapten diphenylcyclopropenone (DPC). For the CDR3, the DNA is TGCAGCGTTGTGACGGGAATAAATGAGCAGTTCTTC. It specifies CSVVTGINEQFF.